A single sample gave rise to the 18 T cell receptor beta chains below, sequenced in a study of blood T cell repertoires in COVID-19. This table comes from immunoSEQ multiplex PCR, and its TCRdb copy is limited to in-frame clones, with some not included. This sample carries over 50,000 clones, around 84% of them seen once, and the ten largest clones take 10% to 15%. The specimen sequenced was peripheral blood. Receptors originate from an older man with active COVID-19.

A single count supports this clone. J is TRBJ2-3 and V is TRBV7-3; no definite D call. Looked up from germline, CDR1 is SGHTA and CDR2 is FQGTGA. The CDR3 loop spans 14 amino acids. Trimming left V 2 bases short and J 2 bases short, with 8 bases between. The CDR3 DNA reads as TGTGCCAGCAGCTTAGCGGCCCACACAGATACGCAGTATTTT. Translating gives CASSLAAHTDTQYF. The full variable domain, in which reference TRBV7-3 and TRBJ2-3 provide the parts outside the CDR3, is GAGVSQTPSNKVTEKGKYVELRCDPISGHTALYWYRQSLGQGPEFLIYFQGTGAADDSGLPNDRFFAVRPEGSVSTLKIQRTERGDSAVYLCASSLAAHTDTQYFGPGTRLTVL.

This clone was seen once. The chain couples TRBV5-1 to TRBJ1-1; 9 nucleotides agree with TRBD1. This CDR3 region has 15 residues. J gave up 5 bases and V 5 bases, and 10 bases lay outside the gene matches. The germline V gene encodes CDR1 SGHRS and CDR2 YFSETQ. In DNA form, the CDR3 reads TGCGCCAGCAGTCCCGGGACAGGGTCGGGGACTGAAGCTTTCTTT. It codes for CASSPGTGSGTEAFF.

The chain combines TRBV5-1 with TRBJ1-4; D is unclear. V gave up 2 bases and J gave up 5 bases, with 7 bases separating them. The CDR3 runs 13 residues. Looked up from germline, CDR1 is SGHRS and CDR2 is YFSETQ. The chain's CDR3 is CASSFGPNEKLFF. CDR3 sequence (DNA): TGCGCCAGCAGCTTTGGGCCGAATGAAAAACTGTTTTTT. The full variable domain, its missing parts supplied by reference TRBV5-1 and TRBJ1-4, is KAGVTQTPRYLIKTRGQQVTLSCSPISGHRSVSWYQQTPGQGLQFLFEYFSETQRNKGNFPGRFSGRQFSNSRSEMNVSTLELGDSALYLCASSFGPNEKLFFGSGTQLSVL.

The gene calls are TRBV6-2 or TRBV6-3 and TRBJ2-7, with D tentatively TRBD1 (5 bases). CDR3 length: 16 residues. V was trimmed by 2 bases and J by 0 bases, leaving 14 bases between them. CDR1 MNHEY and CDR2 SVGEGT come from the germline V gene. In DNA, the CDR3 is TGTGCCAGCAGTTACGGGGCTGCGTTAAGCTCCTACGAGCAGTACTTC. It is translated as CASSYGAALSSYEQYF.

The chain uses TRBV18 and TRBJ2-7; TRBD1 agrees at 7 bases. The V gene's germline CDR1 is KGHSH and CDR2 LQKENI. The CDR3 has 14 residues. V gave up 1 base and J gave up 2 bases; unmatched junction bases: 2. CDR3 sequence: CASSPQGATYEQYF. In nucleotides, the CDR3 is TGTGCCAGCTCACCACAGGGGGCTACCTACGAGCAGTACTTC. Full variable domain (outside the CDR3, taken from reference TRBV18 and TRBJ2-7): NAGVMQNPRHLVRRRGQEARLRCSPMKGHSHVYWYRQLPEEGLKFMVYLQKENIIDESGMPKERFSAEFPKEGPSILRIQQVVRGDSAAYFCASSPQGATYEQYFGPGTRLTVT.

The rearrangement links TRBV7-3 to TRBJ2-3, with 11 bases fitting TRBD2. The V and J ends lost 2 bases and 3 bases, in that order; junction bases with no gene match: 4. Germline loops: CDR1 SGHTA, CDR2 FQGTGA. The CDR3 consists of 16 residues. Here the CDR3 reads CASSLGWTSGTDTQYF. Here the CDR3 DNA reads TGTGCCAGCAGCTTAGGCTGGACTAGCGGGACAGATACGCAGTATTTT.

This chain connects TRBV2 to TRBJ1-1, with TRBD1 matching 10 bases. Germline-derived CDR1 and CDR2 are SNHLY and FYNNEI. The CDR3 length is 15 residues. V lost 7 bases, J lost 3 bases, and 8 bases stayed unmatched. CDR3: CASIRRQGAYTEAFF. The CDR3 region has the DNA TGTGCCAGCATCAGAAGACAGGGGGCATACACTGAAGCTTTCTTT.

This chain connects TRBV7-2 to TRBJ2-1, with a tentative D call TRBD2 (5 bases). Trimming left V 4 bases short and J 13 bases short, with 23 bases between. Looked up from germline, CDR1 is SGHTA and CDR2 is FQGNSA. The CDR3 runs to 15 residues. Here the CDR3 DNA reads TGTGCCAGCAGCTCCACACCGTGGGCGGACTCCACCCAGTTCTTC. It encodes CASSSTPWADSTQFF.

The rearrangement uses TRBV19 and TRBJ2-2, with a tentative D call TRBD2 (6 bases). The germline CDR1 and CDR2 sequences are LNHDA and SQIVND (reference sequence). With 7 bases removed from V and 6 bases from J, the gap between germline ends came to 24 bases. The length of the CDR3 is 17 residues. CDR3 region: CASTSWAGTARPGELFF. DNA of the CDR3: TGTGCCAGTACCTCGTGGGCGGGGACGGCCCGCCCCGGGGAGCTGTTTTTT.

In its sample, this clone was seen a few times. The gene calls are TRBV10-3 and TRBJ1-2; no clear D gene. The germline gives CDR1 ENHRY, CDR2 SYGVKD. CDR3 length: 13 residues. V was shortened by 8 bases and J by 6 bases, with 16 bases between the two germline ends. CDR3 bases: TGTGCCATCGGCGGCAGCCCTATGGATGGCTACACCTTC. This codes for CAIGGSPMDGYTF.

The chain is built from TRBV7-2 and TRBJ1-1, with TRBD1 identical over 7 bases. Per germline, CDR1 SGHTA and CDR2 FQGNSA. There are 15 residues in the CDR3. The J segment lost 5 bases and the V segment lost 1 base, leaving 7 bases of the junction unmatched. CDR3 DNA: TGTGCCAGCAGCTTAGTGAGGAAGGGGGCGACTGAAGCTTTCTTT. Its protein is CASSLVRKGATEAFF.

CDR3 in DNA: TGTGCCAGTAGTATCAGTCGTTCAGATACGCAGTATTTT. It codes for CASSISRSDTQYF. V gene TRBV19 combines with J gene TRBJ2-3; D not certain. This CDR3 region has 13 residues. The ends were cut back, 3 bases at V and 4 bases at J, with 8 bases in the middle. Germline assignment: CDR1 LNHDA and CDR2 SQIVND (reference sequence).

The genes are TRBV11-3 and TRBJ2-2; D remains ambiguous. CDR3 length: 11 amino acids. The V end lost 7 bases, the J end lost 3 bases, and 3 bases lay between the germline ends. Germline assignment: CDR1 SGHNT and CDR2 YENEEA. The DNA of the CDR3 is TGTGCCAGCACGGACACCGGGGAGCTGTTTTTT. Residues: CASTDTGELFF.

The chain has TRBV27 and TRBJ2-2, with D perhaps matching TRBD1 (6 bases). The CDR3 contains 14 residues. Germline V lookup: CDR1 MNHEY, CDR2 SMNVEV (reference sequence). V dropped 9 bases and J dropped 4 bases, with 15 bases sitting between them. This CDR3 is CASRRGRFTGELFF. In DNA form, the CDR3 reads TGTGCCAGTCGCAGGGGACGATTCACCGGGGAGCTGTTTTTT.

The V and J genes are TRBV6-4 and TRBJ2-3; 7 nucleotides line up with TRBD2. This CDR3 has 17 residues. Germline V gene data show CDR1 as MRHNA and CDR2 as SNTAGT. V shed 0 bases and J 1 base; nucleotides not matched to a gene: 7. CDR3 region: CASSDSNTAGGTDTQYF. CDR3 sequence (DNA): TGTGCCAGCAGTGACTCGAATACGGCGGGGGGCACAGATACGCAGTATTTT.

The chain couples TRBV24-1 to TRBJ2-1; 9 nucleotides match TRBD1. J gave up 8 bases and V 9 bases, and 13 bases lay outside the gene matches. The germline V gene has CDR1 KGHDR and CDR2 SFDVKD. This CDR3 is 15 amino acids long. In DNA form, the CDR3 reads TGTGCCACCGGCCAGGACAGGGGATTTTTGGATGAGCAGTTCTTC. Its protein is CATGQDRGFLDEQFF.

The chain couples TRBV12-3 or TRBV12-4 to TRBJ2-5; D call uncertain. The CDR3 is made up of 13 amino acids. Trimming left V 5 bases short and J 2 bases short, with 9 bases between. The CDR3 spells CASSLRIQETQYF. CDR3 nucleotide sequence: TGTGCCAGCAGTCTACGAATACAAGAGACCCAGTACTTC.

This chain uses TRBV18 with TRBJ1-2; D ambiguous. This CDR3 is built from 15 residues. The V end was cut by 1 base, the J end by 4 bases, with 13 bases between. Germline values: CDR1 KGHSH, CDR2 LQKENI. CDR3 loop: CASSPLPSPGYGYTF. CDR3 nucleotides: TGTGCCAGCTCACCACTTCCCAGCCCGGGCTATGGCTACACCTTC.